The 3 T cell receptor beta chains in this list originate from one sample, sequenced in a study of blood T cells in healthy people across ages. A sample-barcoded 5' primer and a J-beta primer mix were used in a second PCR of roughly 7 to 11 cycles. In TCRdb, the 5' RACE reads were re-called with MiXCR into one record per CDR3 protein. The sample holds 1.8 million or so distinct CDR3 sequences, approximately 40% seen once. The sequencing input was blood. The origin of the receptors is a human donor in good health.

The genes are TRBV5-1 and TRBJ1-1; the match to TRBD1 covers 7 bases. This CDR3 spans 14 amino acids. V lost 4 bases, J lost 5 bases, and 8 bases stayed unmatched. Germline V gene data show CDR1 as SGHRS and CDR2 as YFSETQ. The CDR3 nucleotides read TGCGCCAGCAGCGAACAGGGGTTAGGTACTGAAGCTTTCTTT. Its protein product is CASSEQGLGTEAFF.

In this sample, this clonotype turned up a few times. CDR3 protein: CASGLGGGYGYTF. CDR3 DNA: TGTGCTAGTGGTTTAGGCGGGGGCTATGGCTACACCTTC. The gene calls are TRBV12-5 and TRBJ1-2; weak D call: TRBD1 (5 bases). Trimming took 3 bases from V and 4 from J, leaving 9 bases between them. Germline-derived CDR1 and CDR2 are LGHNT and FRNRAP. This CDR3 is 13 amino acids long.

There are a few counts of this clonotype. The chain has TRBV7-2 and TRBJ2-1; the match to TRBD1 covers 9 bases. Trimming removed 5 bases from V and 8 bases from J; junction bases left unmatched: 4. Germline assignment: CDR1 SGHTA and CDR2 FQGNSA. The CDR3 runs to 13 residues. CDR3 amino acids: CASSTTGGHEQFF. CDR3 DNA: TGTGCCAGCAGCACCACAGGGGGCCATGAGCAGTTCTTC.